These 30 T cell receptor beta chains were sequenced from one sample in a study of control samples from healthy donors and cancer patients. TCRdb's table, derived via immunoSEQ multiplex PCR, lists solely in-frame clones and lacks some. The table lists fewer than 250,000 clones, roughly nine tenths of them singletons. Sequencing was performed on blood. Receptors were obtained from a man younger than 40 in good health.

The chain joins TRBV19 to TRBJ2-7; TRBD1 matches at 7 bases. The CDR3 is made up of 15 amino acids. CDR1 and CDR2 from the germline V gene are LNHDA and SQIVND (reference sequence). V was pared by 7 bases and J by 0 bases, with 9 bases of the junction left unmatched. The CDR3 reads CASTSTTGSSYEQYF. Written as DNA, the CDR3 is TGTGCCAGTACTTCGACGACAGGGAGCTCCTACGAGCAGTACTTC.

This chain joins TRBV19 and TRBJ2-7, with D possibly TRBD1 on 7 matching bases. V lost 5 bases, J lost 4 bases, and 12 bases lay in between. CDR1 is LNHDA and CDR2 is SQIVND in the germline V gene (reference sequence). The CDR3 loop spans 13 amino acids. The CDR3 loop is CASSPEGAYEQYF. CDR3 nucleotide sequence: TGTGCCAGTAGTCCGGAGGGGGCTTACGAGCAGTACTTC.

The chain carries TRBV30 and TRBJ1-4, with D unresolved. The CDR3 consists of 14 residues. Germline assignment: CDR1 GTSNPN and CDR2 SVGIG (reference sequence). V lost 0 bases and J 3 bases, leaving 8 bases between the germline ends. CDR3 DNA sequence: TGTGCCTGGAGTGTACAGTCTTCTAATGAAAAACTGTTTTTT. It encodes CAWSVQSSNEKLFF.

V and J are TRBV19 and TRBJ1-2; 7 bases are shared with TRBD1. Germline CDR1 is LNHDA and CDR2 is SQIVND (reference sequence). The trim removed 5 bases at V and 4 bases at J, leaving 13 bases unmatched. CDR3 length equals 16 residues. CDR3 nucleotides: TGTGCCAGTAGTGCCCGGACCCAGGGGGTTATCTATGGCTACACCTTC. This translates into CASSARTQGVIYGYTF.

The DNA of the CDR3 is TGTGCCACCAGTGACCGGGACAGGGTTTATGGATCCGCCGGGGAGCTGTTTTTT. It yields the protein CATSDRDRVYGSAGELFF. J is TRBJ2-2 and V is TRBV24-1; 9 positions agree with TRBD1. V was clipped by 4 bases and J by 6 bases; unmatched bases: 14. This CDR3 region has 18 residues. The V gene's germline CDR1 is KGHDR and CDR2 SFDVKD.

The CDR3 reads CASSYSRRVNEQFF. The CDR3 bases are TGTGCCAGCAGTTATTCTAGGCGGGTCAATGAGCAGTTCTTC. The gene calls are TRBV6-5 and TRBJ2-1, with D possibly matching TRBD2 (5 bases). V lost 3 bases to trimming and J lost 6 bases, with 12 bases between them. CDR3 length: 14 residues. Germline-derived CDR1 and CDR2 are MNHEY and SVGAGI.

The V gene is TRBV2, the J gene TRBJ1-4; 12 nucleotides agree with TRBD1. The CDR3 covers 14 residues. The ends lost 5 bases at V and 9 bases at J; junction bases unmatched: 4. The germline V gene has CDR1 SNHLY and CDR2 FYNNEI. The CDR3 DNA reads TGTGCCAGCAGTCAGGGACAGGGGGCCCAAAAACTGTTTTTT. Amino acid sequence: CASSQGQGAQKLFF.

Worth noting for this clone: This same CDR3 is encoded by further DNA sequences in the sample. The genes are TRBV30 and TRBJ2-7; tentative D call: TRBD1 (6 bases). Trimming took off 0 bases at V and 3 bases at J, with 9 bases between the two ends. Germline CDR1 GTSNPN, CDR2 SVGIG (reference sequence). The CDR3 runs to 13 residues. CDR3 nucleotides: TGTGCCTGGAGTGTGGGGACAAGCTACGAGCAGTACTTC. It specifies CAWSVGTSYEQYF.

This chain connects TRBV6-1 to TRBJ2-7; D not certain. This CDR3 contains 13 residues. V shed 3 bases and J shed 6 bases, with 12 bases lying between them. In germline, CDR1 is MNHNS, CDR2 SASEGT. The CDR3 DNA is TGTGCCAGCAGTGATACAGATCGACGCGAGCAGTACTTC. This codes for CASSDTDRREQYF.

The chain carries TRBV7-3 and TRBJ1-1; D is uncertain. The CDR3 contains 13 residues. The germline V gene encodes CDR1 SGHTA and CDR2 FQGTGA. Trimming shortened V by 6 bases and J by 1 base, and 9 bases separated the two germline ends. Here the CDR3 DNA reads TGTGCCAGCAGTCGACTGGAGAACACTGAAGCTTTCTTT. The encoded protein is CASSRLENTEAFF.

V is TRBV6-4 and J is TRBJ1-6; D not resolved. The V gene lost 6 bases and the J gene lost 4 bases, with 10 bases spanning the gap. CDR3 length equals 14 residues. In germline, CDR1 is MRHNA, CDR2 SNTAGT. DNA of the CDR3: TGTGCCAGCAGGATGGACGGTTATAATTCACCCCTCCACTTT. Translation: CASRMDGYNSPLHF.

In its sample, this clone was seen once. The genes are TRBV7-2 and TRBJ2-7; D uncertain. Trimming removed 3 bases from V and 2 bases from J, with 8 bases in between. The CDR3 is 13 residues long. Germline loops: CDR1 SGHTA, CDR2 FQGNSA. As DNA, the CDR3 is TGTGCCAGCAGCTTCTCGGTCGCCTACGAGCAGTACTTC. This sequence encodes CASSFSVAYEQYF.

The V and J genes are TRBV29-1 and TRBJ2-1, with 7 positions matching TRBD1. Germline CDR1 and CDR2: SQVTM and ANQGSEA. The CDR3 has 15 residues. The J segment lost 0 bases and the V segment lost 1 base, leaving 3 bases of the junction unmatched. CDR3 residues: CSVEGGQPSYNEQFF. The CDR3 DNA is TGCAGCGTTGAAGGGGGACAGCCCTCCTACAATGAGCAGTTCTTC.

This sequence joins TRBV14 and TRBJ2-7; either TRBD1 or TRBD2 may fit D (5 bases each). With 0 bases removed from V and 6 bases from J, the gap between germline ends came to 12 bases. The CDR3 sequence is 14 residues long. The germline CDR1 and CDR2 sequences are SGHDN and FVKESK. CDR3 nucleotide sequence: TGTGCCAGCAGCCAAGATTGGGTTGGGACCGAGCAGTACTTC. Protein product: CASSQDWVGTEQYF. The whole variable domain, filled in from reference TRBV14 and TRBJ2-7, reads EAGVTQFPSHSVIEKGQTVTLRCDPISGHDNLYWYRRVMGKEIKFLLHFVKESKQDESGMPNNRFLAERTGGTYSTLKVQPAELEDSGVYFCASSQDWVGTEQYFGPGTRLTVT.

This rearrangement joins TRBV10-2 to TRBJ1-6; D is undetermined. V was pared by 4 bases and J by 7 bases, with 8 bases between. Germline lookup yields CDR1 WSHSY and CDR2 SAAADI. This CDR3 contains 13 residues. The CDR3 is CASSGTENSPLHF. The CDR3 DNA follows: TGCGCCAGCAGTGGGACGGAGAATTCACCCCTCCACTTT.

The V gene is TRBV19, the J gene TRBJ1-5, with D unresolved. The CDR3 spans 16 residues. The germline gives CDR1 LNHDA, CDR2 SQIVND (reference sequence). V lost 1 base, J lost 0 bases, and 10 bases lay in between. For the CDR3, the DNA is TGTGCCAGTAGTATAGGTGGGGTTATTAGCAATCAGCCCCAGCATTTT. Its translation is CASSIGGVISNQPQHF.

CDR3 in DNA: TGTGCCAGTAGTGCGTGGACAGGGGAGTACTATGGCTACACCTTC. It yields the protein CASSAWTGEYYGYTF. The V gene is TRBV19, the J gene TRBJ1-2; 9 bases are shared with TRBD1. The CDR3 extends over 15 amino acids. After removal of 5 bases from V and 3 bases from J, the junction contained 7 bases not matched to a gene. Germline V gives CDR1 LNHDA, CDR2 SQIVND (reference sequence).

The CDR3 DNA is TGTGCCAGCAGCTTAGCCTCAGGACGGCCTAATTCACCCCTCCACTTT. Translating it yields CASSLASGRPNSPLHF. V is TRBV11-2 and J is TRBJ1-6; no definite D call. Looked up from germline, CDR1 is SGHAT and CDR2 is FQNNGV. The germline V and J ends were trimmed by 1 base and 6 bases, with 13 bases remaining between them. The CDR3 has 16 amino acids.

The CDR3 sequence is CASSPLREGDTQYF. The CDR3 DNA reads TGTGCCAGCTCACCACTCCGGGAAGGGGATACGCAGTATTTT. The chain has TRBV18 and TRBJ2-3, with D possibly TRBD2 on 5 matching bases. Trimming stripped 1 base from V and 6 bases from J, with 11 bases between. The germline gives CDR1 KGHSH, CDR2 LQKENI. There are 14 residues in the CDR3.

The CDR3 sequence is CASRTTGGTGELFF. As DNA, the CDR3 is TGTGCCAGTAGGACCACAGGGGGCACCGGGGAGCTGTTTTTT. The chain employs TRBV19 and TRBJ2-2; 8 bases match TRBD1. CDR3 length equals 14 residues. Trimming cost V 6 bases and J 4 bases; bases outside gene matches: 4. CDR1 LNHDA and CDR2 SQIVND come from the germline V gene (reference sequence).

Here the CDR3 DNA reads TGCGCCAGCAAAGTCAGCTCTGGGGCCAACGTCCTGACTTTC. The encoded protein is CASKVSSGANVLTF. V gene TRBV5-1 combines with J gene TRBJ2-6; D gene ambiguous. V was shortened by 6 bases and J by 0 bases, with 7 bases between the two germline ends. CDR1 SGHRS and CDR2 YFSETQ come from the germline V gene. This CDR3 is built from 14 residues.

V gene TRBV11-3 combines with J gene TRBJ2-1, with 7 bases matching TRBD1. Trimming took 5 bases from V and 8 from J; bases not matched to a gene: 3. The CDR3 is 12 amino acids. Germline values: CDR1 SGHNT, CDR2 YENEEA. CDR3 sequence: CASSLTGYEQFF. For the CDR3, the DNA is TGTGCCAGCAGCCTGACAGGGTATGAGCAGTTCTTC.

The J gene is TRBJ1-2, the V gene TRBV7-9; D is undetermined. The CDR3 consists of 15 residues. Germline CDR1 SEHNR, CDR2 FQNEAQ (reference sequence). Trimming cost V 1 base and J 6 bases, with 15 bases left between them. CDR3 bases: TGTGCCAGCAGCTTAGACACGGAAAGATTCCATGGCTACACCTTC. It codes for CASSLDTERFHGYTF.

The V gene is TRBV9, the J gene TRBJ1-6; TRBD1 aligns across 8 bases. The CDR3 is 16 residues long. Germline V gene sequence: CDR1 SGDLS, CDR2 YYNGEE. V lost 4 bases and J lost 7; bases outside the gene matches: 10. CDR3 nucleotides: TGTGCCAGCAGCTCTGGACAGGGTGCTATGAATTCACCCCTCCACTTT. Translation gives CASSSGQGAMNSPLHF. Complete variable domain (other parts from reference TRBV9 and TRBJ1-6): DSGVTQTPKHLITATGQRVTLRCSPRSGDLSVYWYQQSLDQGLQFLIQYYNGEERAKGNILERFSAQQFPDLHSELNLSSLELGDSALYFCASSSGQGAMNSPLHFGNGTRLTVT.

J is TRBJ2-1 and V is TRBV7-9; D is perhaps TRBD1 (6 bases). Trimming removed 8 bases from V and 6 bases from J, with 17 bases in between. Germline V gives CDR1 SEHNR, CDR2 FQNEAQ (reference sequence). The CDR3 has 14 residues. The CDR3 loop is CASGGRVISNEQFF. Written as DNA, the CDR3 is TGTGCCAGCGGGGGCAGGGTCATCAGCAATGAGCAGTTCTTC.

The chain combines TRBV7-6 with TRBJ1-3; the D gene is possibly TRBD1 (6 bases). The V end was cut by 10 bases, the J end by 0 bases, with 16 bases between. CDR1 is SGHVS and CDR2 is FNYEAQ in the germline V gene. The CDR3 is made up of 15 amino acids. CDR3 sequence: CAIQGFANSGNTIYF. In nucleotides, the CDR3 is TGTGCCATCCAGGGGTTCGCGAACTCTGGAAACACCATATATTTT.

This clone occurred once. This chain uses TRBV24-1 with TRBJ1-3; no definite D call. The CDR3 runs to 17 residues. Looked up from germline, CDR1 is KGHDR and CDR2 is SFDVKD. V was shortened by 0 bases and J by 1 base, with 12 bases between the two germline ends. The CDR3 DNA sequence: TGTGCCACCAGTGATTTGGTAGTCCAAATTTCTGGAAACACCATATATTTT. Protein: CATSDLVVQISGNTIYF.

The chain is built from TRBV3-1 (or the pseudogene TRBV3-2) and TRBJ1-2, with D possibly matching TRBD1 (5 bases). The CDR3 runs to 13 residues. V was clipped by 4 bases and J by 6 bases, with 12 bases between them. From germline, CDR1 is LGHDT and CDR2 YNNKEL (reference sequence). The CDR3 is CASSLTGRHGYTF. The CDR3 DNA is TGTGCCAGCAGCCTTACGGGACGTCATGGCTACACCTTC.

The V gene is TRBV7-9, the J gene TRBJ1-2, with TRBD1 matching over 9 bases. Trimming at V came to 8 bases and at J to 11 bases, leaving 12 bases not matched to a gene. CDR3 length equals 13 residues. Germline V lookup: CDR1 SEHNR, CDR2 FQNEAQ (reference sequence). For the CDR3, the DNA is TGTGCCAGCCGAAGGGACAGGGAGGAGGGATACACCTTC. Translated: CASRRDREEGYTF. The full variable domain, completed using reference TRBV7-9 and TRBJ1-2, is DTGVSQNPRHKITKRGQNVTFRCDPISEHNRLYWYRQTLGQGPEFLTYFQNEAQLEKSRLLSDRFSAERPKGSFSTLEIQRTEQGDSAMYLCASRRDREEGYTFGSGTRLTVV.

The rearrangement joins TRBV9 to TRBJ1-3; 9 positions match TRBD1. This CDR3 region has 16 residues. Per germline, CDR1 SGDLS and CDR2 YYNGEE. V was pared by 4 bases and J by 1 base, with 6 bases of the junction left unmatched. The CDR3 sequence is CASSPSGQGSGNTIYF. Written as DNA, the CDR3 is TGTGCCAGCAGCCCATCGGGACAGGGATCTGGAAACACCATATATTTT. Full variable domain (remainder filled in from reference TRBV9 and TRBJ1-3): DSGVTQTPKHLITATGQRVTLRCSPRSGDLSVYWYQQSLDQGLQFLIQYYNGEERAKGNILERFSAQQFPDLHSELNLSSLELGDSALYFCASSPSGQGSGNTIYFGEGSWLTVV.